Described below is a single T cell receptor (beta chain) sequence and its context. These data belong to a study of blood T cell repertoires in COVID-19. Study context: Samples came from the United States, Italy and Spain, spanning acute and convalescent COVID-19. The cDNA or gDNA used as material had been derived from T cells, B-cell-depleted T cells, or PBMCs.

Per the study methods: Reference gene primer amplification yielded estimated nucleated cell counts. Data came from immunoSEQ multiplex PCR; TCRdb stores just in-frame clones and leaves some out. That table furnishes V, J and clone size, whereas the DNA furnished D and trimming. The profile shows 300,000 to 450,000 clones, roughly 85% of them singletons. The germline V gene encodes CDR1 MGHDK and CDR2 SYGVNS. The CDR3 is 17 residues long. J gave up 8 bases and V 3 bases, and 11 bases lay outside the gene matches. V gene TRBV25-1 combines with J gene TRBJ1-4, with 11 bases lining up with TRBD1. The sample was peripheral blood. This receptor was taken from a woman aged 18-29 years with acute or convalescent COVID-19. CDR3 bases: TGTGCCAGCAGTGACCTCCGGGACAGGGGGAGAGGGGAAAAACTGTTTTTT. Protein: CASSDLRDRGRGEKLFF.